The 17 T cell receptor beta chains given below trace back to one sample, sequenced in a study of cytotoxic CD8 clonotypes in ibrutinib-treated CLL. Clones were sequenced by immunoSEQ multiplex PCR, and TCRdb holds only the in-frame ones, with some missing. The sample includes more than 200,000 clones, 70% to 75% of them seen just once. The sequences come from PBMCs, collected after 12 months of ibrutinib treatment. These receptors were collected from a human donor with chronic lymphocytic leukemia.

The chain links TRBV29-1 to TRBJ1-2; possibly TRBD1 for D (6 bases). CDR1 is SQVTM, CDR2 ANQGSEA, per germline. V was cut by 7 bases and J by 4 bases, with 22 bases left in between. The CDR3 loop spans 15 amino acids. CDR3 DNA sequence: TGCAGCGCCGACCGGAAAACAGGGATTAGCTATGGCTACACCTTC. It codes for CSADRKTGISYGYTF.

The CDR3 sequence is CASSFRQGNYGYTF. The CDR3 DNA follows: TGTGCCAGCAGCTTCCGGCAGGGTAACTATGGCTACACCTTC. The chain recombines TRBV11-1 with TRBJ1-2; the D gene is possibly TRBD1 (5 bases). Germline lookup yields CDR1 SGHAT and CDR2 FQDESV (reference sequence). This CDR3 has 14 residues. The V end lost 3 bases, the J end lost 1 base, and 9 bases lay between the germline ends.

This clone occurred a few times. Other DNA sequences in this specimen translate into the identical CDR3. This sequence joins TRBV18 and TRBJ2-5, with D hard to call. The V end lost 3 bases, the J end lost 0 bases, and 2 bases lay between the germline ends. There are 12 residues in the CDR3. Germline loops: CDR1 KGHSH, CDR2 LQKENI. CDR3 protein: CASSPNQETQYF. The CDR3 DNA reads TGTGCCAGCTCACCCAACCAAGAGACCCAGTACTTC.

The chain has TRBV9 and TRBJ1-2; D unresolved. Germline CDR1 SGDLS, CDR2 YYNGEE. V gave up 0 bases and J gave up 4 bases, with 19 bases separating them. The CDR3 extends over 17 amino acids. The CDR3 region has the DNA TGTGCCAGCAGCGTAGTTGGGCTAGCATCCCCAGGCTATGGCTACACCTTC. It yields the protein CASSVVGLASPGYGYTF.

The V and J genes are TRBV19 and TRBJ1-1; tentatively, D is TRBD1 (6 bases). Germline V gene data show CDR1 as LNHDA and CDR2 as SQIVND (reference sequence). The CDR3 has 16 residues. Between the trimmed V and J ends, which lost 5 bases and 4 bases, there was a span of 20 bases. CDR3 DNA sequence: TGTGCCAGTAGTGCCCTGGGACATACAGGGCCCACTGAAGCTTTCTTT. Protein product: CASSALGHTGPTEAFF.

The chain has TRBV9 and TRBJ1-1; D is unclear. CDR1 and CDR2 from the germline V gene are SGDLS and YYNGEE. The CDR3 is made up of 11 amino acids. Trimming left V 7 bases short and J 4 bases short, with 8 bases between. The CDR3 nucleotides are TGTGCCAGCGTCCGCGGCACTGAAGCTTTCTTT. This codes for CASVRGTEAFF.

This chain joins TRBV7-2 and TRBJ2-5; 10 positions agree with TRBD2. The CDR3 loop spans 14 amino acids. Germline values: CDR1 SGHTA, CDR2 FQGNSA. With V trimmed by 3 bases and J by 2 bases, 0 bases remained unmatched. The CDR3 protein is CASSFSGGQETQYF. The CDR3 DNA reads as TGTGCCAGCAGCTTTAGCGGGGGGCAAGAGACCCAGTACTTC.

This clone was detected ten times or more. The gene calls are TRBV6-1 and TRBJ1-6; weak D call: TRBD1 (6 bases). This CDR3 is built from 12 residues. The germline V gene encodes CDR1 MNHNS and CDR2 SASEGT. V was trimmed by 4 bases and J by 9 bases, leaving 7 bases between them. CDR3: CASSGQVSPLHF. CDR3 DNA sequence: TGTGCCAGCAGTGGACAGGTTTCACCCCTCCACTTT.

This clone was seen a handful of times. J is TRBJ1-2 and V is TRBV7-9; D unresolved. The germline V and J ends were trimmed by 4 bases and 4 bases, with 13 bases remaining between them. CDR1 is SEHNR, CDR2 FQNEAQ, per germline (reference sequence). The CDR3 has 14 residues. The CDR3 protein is CASSYGLRGYGYTF. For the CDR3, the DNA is TGTGCCAGCAGCTATGGTCTCCGGGGCTATGGCTACACCTTC.

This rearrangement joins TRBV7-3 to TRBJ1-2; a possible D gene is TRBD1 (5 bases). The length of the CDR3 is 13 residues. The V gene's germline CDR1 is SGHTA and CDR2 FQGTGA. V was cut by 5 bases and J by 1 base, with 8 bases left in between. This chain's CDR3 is CASSRGLNYGYTF. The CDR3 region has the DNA TGTGCCAGCAGCAGGGGACTTAACTATGGCTACACCTTC.

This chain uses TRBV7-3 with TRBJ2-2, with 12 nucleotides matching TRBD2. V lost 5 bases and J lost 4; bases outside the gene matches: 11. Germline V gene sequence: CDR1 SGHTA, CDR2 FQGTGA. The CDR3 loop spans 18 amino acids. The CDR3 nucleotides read TGTGCCAGCAGCCGGTCACTAGCGGGAGGTGTCGGCACCGGGGAGCTGTTTTTT. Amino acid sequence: CASSRSLAGGVGTGELFF.

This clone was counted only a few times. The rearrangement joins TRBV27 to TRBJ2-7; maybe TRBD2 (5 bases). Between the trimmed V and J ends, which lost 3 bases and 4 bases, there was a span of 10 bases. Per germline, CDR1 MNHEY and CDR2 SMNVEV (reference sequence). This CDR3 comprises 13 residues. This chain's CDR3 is CASSFTRWYEQYF. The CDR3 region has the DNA TGTGCCAGCAGTTTCACTAGATGGTACGAGCAGTACTTC.

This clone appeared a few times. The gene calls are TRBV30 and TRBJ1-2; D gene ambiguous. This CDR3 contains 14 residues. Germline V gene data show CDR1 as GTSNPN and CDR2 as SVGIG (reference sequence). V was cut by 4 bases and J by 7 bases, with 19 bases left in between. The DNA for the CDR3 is TGTGCCTGGATTACAAGGGAATTTTGGAGTGGCTACACCTTC. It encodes CAWITREFWSGYTF.

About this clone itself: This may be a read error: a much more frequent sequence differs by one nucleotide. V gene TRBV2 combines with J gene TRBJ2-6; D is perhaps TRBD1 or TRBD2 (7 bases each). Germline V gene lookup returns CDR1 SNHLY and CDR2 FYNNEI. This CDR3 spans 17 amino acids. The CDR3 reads CARRGGTVLSGANVLTF. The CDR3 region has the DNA TGTGCCCGCAGGGGGGGGACGGTACTCTCTGGGGCCAACGTCCTGACTTTC.

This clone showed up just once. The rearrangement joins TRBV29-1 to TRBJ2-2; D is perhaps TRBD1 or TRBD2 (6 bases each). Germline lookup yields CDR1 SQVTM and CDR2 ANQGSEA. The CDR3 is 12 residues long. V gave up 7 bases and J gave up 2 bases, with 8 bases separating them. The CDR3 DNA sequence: TGCAGCGGGGGGGCAAACACCGGGGAGCTGTTTTTT. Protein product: CSGGANTGELFF.

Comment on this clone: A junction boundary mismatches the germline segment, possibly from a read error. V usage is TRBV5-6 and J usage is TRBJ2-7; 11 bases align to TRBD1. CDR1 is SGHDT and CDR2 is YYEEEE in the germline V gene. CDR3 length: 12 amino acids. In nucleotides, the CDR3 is TGTGCCAGCAGCTCCGGACAGGGGGCTGAGATCTTC. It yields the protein CASSSGQGAEIF.

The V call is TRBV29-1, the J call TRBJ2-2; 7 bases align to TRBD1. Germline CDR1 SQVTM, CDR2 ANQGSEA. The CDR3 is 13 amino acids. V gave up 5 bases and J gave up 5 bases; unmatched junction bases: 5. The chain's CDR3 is CSVTDRRTGELFF. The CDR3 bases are TGCAGCGTTACGGACAGGAGGACCGGGGAGCTGTTTTTT.